Given below is one TCR beta chain in context. Each CDR3 protein gets one entry after TCRdb re-called the RT-PCR reads with MiXCR. Among about 700,000 distinct CDR3 sequences, more than 15% were seen once, and the ten largest hold under 14%. This sample was included in a study of response to subunit inactivated influenza vaccine. Looked up from germline, CDR1 is SQVTM and CDR2 is ANQGSEA. Trimming pared 4 bases from V and 5 bases from J, leaving 9 bases between. The CDR3 is made up of 12 amino acids. The chain links TRBV29-1 to TRBJ2-1, with D uncertain. The source of this sequence is a man aged 50-59 years who received an inactivated influenza vaccine. Specimen: PBMCs from blood, collected 11 to 12 days after vaccination. CDR3 sequence reads: CSVAARNNEQFF. As DNA, the CDR3 is TGCAGCGTTGCGGCGAGAAACAATGAGCAGTTCTTC.